Listed here is a single T cell receptor (beta chain). Original data processing: Scientists estimated how many nucleated cells there were by amplifying reference gene primers. TCRdb's table, derived via immunoSEQ multiplex PCR, lists solely in-frame clones and lacks some. V and J calls and clone size are given by that table; D and trimming were obtained from the DNA. The profile shows approximately 250,000 clones, 86% of them singletons. The V and J ends lost 3 bases and 7 bases, in that order; junction bases with no gene match: 7. The CDR3 length is 15 residues. CDR1 SGHAT and CDR2 FQNNGV come from the germline V gene. These data belong to a study of blood T cell repertoires in COVID-19. Across the study: Sites across the United States, Italy and Spain contributed samples from acute and convalescent COVID-19. PBMCs, B-cell-depleted T cells, or T cells were the source of the cDNA or gDNA that made up the material.

Sequencing was performed on peripheral blood. This receptor was taken from a man in his thirties or forties who had recovered from COVID-19. This chain joins TRBV11-2 and TRBJ2-2; 8 nucleotides match TRBD1. The DNA for the CDR3 is TGTGCCAGCAGCTTTCAGGGGGCCAGAGACGGGGAGCTGTTTTTT. Its translation: CASSFQGARDGELFF.